The rows below give T cell receptor beta chains drawn from one sample of a study of OX40 agonist ivuxolimab in advanced cancers. Method: immunoSEQ multiplex PCR; TCRdb's copy keeps in-frame clones and lacks some. This sample has some 39,000 clones; 80% to 85% occur once, and the top ten carry 22%. Sample: CD4+ or CD8+ T cells sorted from blood, taken in a trial of the OX40 agonist ivuxolimab. These receptors were taken from an adult with an advanced solid tumor such as melanoma, head and neck, liver or kidney cancer. CDR3s include the opening cysteine and the closing phenylalanine or tryptophan. Each record gives: clone size, D gene, V gene, J gene, CDR3 protein, CDR3 DNA. D genes are given only for firm matches. Rows give clone size only sometimes, using once, few, many, or a class for an expanded clone.

-	-	TRBV7-8	TRBJ2-7	CASSSRDQQYF	TGTGCCAGCAGCTCCAGGGATCAGCAGTACTTC
-	TRBD1	TRBV28	TRBJ1-2	CASSSGDRGTNYGYTF	TGTGCCAGCAGTTCGGGGGACAGGGGAACGAACTATGGCTACACCTTC
-	-	TRBV30	TRBJ2-4	CAWSVGGRGNIQYF	TGTGCCTGGAGTGTTGGGGGGAGGGGGAACATTCAGTACTTC
-	-	TRBV10-3	TRBJ2-3	CAIRAAEGTDTQYF	TGTGCCATCAGGGCCGCCGAGGGTACAGATACGCAGTATTTT
-	TRBD1	TRBV9	TRBJ2-2	CASSARQGAGGSLTGELFF	TGTGCCAGCAGCGCAAGACAGGGGGCCGGCGGGAGTCTCACCGGGGAGCTGTTTTTT
-	TRBD2	TRBV7-3	TRBJ2-7	CASSFQGTSGPYEQYF	TGTGCCAGCAGCTTTCAGGGGACTAGCGGCCCCTACGAGCAGTACTTC
once	-	TRBV25-1	TRBJ1-6	CASSEYILGSPLHF	TGTGCCAGCAGTGAATATATTCTGGGTTCACCCCTCCACTTT
-	TRBD1	TRBV4-2	TRBJ2-6	CASSLTGVDSGANVLTF	TGTGCCAGCAGTCTAACAGGGGTTGACTCTGGGGCCAACGTCCTGACTTTC
-	-	TRBV28	TRBJ1-2	CASTARGTQIGYGYTF	TGTGCCAGCACCGCCAGGGGCACCCAAATTGGCTATGGCTACACCTTC
-	-	TRBV28	TRBJ1-5	CASRTGSAGQPQHF	TGTGCCAGCAGAACAGGGTCGGCAGGTCAGCCCCAGCATTTT
-	TRBD2	TRBV4-1	TRBJ2-7	CASSQDAGGYYEQYF	TGCGCCAGCAGCCAAGATGCGGGAGGGTATTACGAGCAGTACTTC
-	-	TRBV5-1	TRBJ1-5	CASRLDRHSNQPQHF	TGCGCCAGCAGACTAGACAGGCACAGCAATCAGCCCCAGCATTTT
-	-	TRBV6-1	TRBJ1-1	CAISEGRGPNTEAFF	TGTGCCATCAGTGAAGGGCGAGGGCCGAACACTGAAGCTTTCTTT
-	-	TRBV29-1	TRBJ2-5	CSANSGETQYF	TGCAGCGCAAATAGCGGAGAGACCCAGTACTTC
-	-	TRBV5-1	TRBJ2-1	CASSPTGGGAYNEQFF	TGCGCCAGCAGCCCAACAGGGGGGGGCGCCTACAATGAGCAGTTCTTC
once	-	TRBV6-6	TRBJ2-1	CASSWEADNEQFF	TGTGCCAGCAGTTGGGAGGCAGACAATGAGCAGTTCTTC
-	-	TRBV5-1	TRBJ2-3	CASRGGEALRDTQYF	TGCGCCAGCCGAGGGGGGGAGGCTTTGAGAGATACGCAGTATTTT
-	TRBD1	TRBV4-1	TRBJ1-2	CASSQDGPGQGGGTF	TGCGCCAGCAGCCAAGATGGCCCCGGACAGGGAGGTGGAACCTTC
-	TRBD1	TRBV7-3	TRBJ2-5	CASSSTGGFTETQYF	TGTGCCAGCAGCTCTACAGGGGGTTTTACAGAGACCCAGTACTTC
-	-	TRBV2	TRBJ1-1	CASRQGQTLTEAFF	TGTGCCAGCAGGCAAGGACAGACCCTCACTGAAGCTTTCTTT
-	-	TRBV7-2	TRBJ1-2	CASSQRRDPERGYTF	TGTGCCAGCAGCCAACGACGGGACCCTGAGCGTGGCTACACCTTC
-	TRBD1	TRBV2	TRBJ2-7	CASRTGMDSYEQYF	TGTGCCAGCAGGACAGGGATGGACTCCTACGAGCAGTACTTC
-	-	TRBV21-1	TRBJ1-1	CASSKATVNTEAFF	TGTGCCAGCAGCAAAGCGACAGTTAACACTGAAGCTTTCTTT
-	TRBD2	TRBV7-2	TRBJ2-5	CASSLQPSGGALETQYF	TGTGCCAGCAGCTTACAACCTAGCGGGGGGGCGTTAGAGACCCAGTACTTC
few	TRBD1	TRBV27	TRBJ2-7	CASSPRTGGYEQYF	TGTGCCAGCAGTCCACGGACAGGGGGCTACGAGCAGTACTTC
-	-	TRBV11-2	TRBJ2-2	CASSLVNTGELFF	TGTGCCAGCAGCTTAGTTAACACCGGGGAGCTGTTTTTT
-	-	TRBV5-1	TRBJ2-1	CASSLEGPRVHNEQFF	TGCGCCAGCAGCTTGGAGGGGCCTCGGGTCCACAATGAGCAGTTCTTC
-	TRBD1	TRBV6-5	TRBJ1-4	CASRKQGFNEKLFF	TGTGCCAGCAGGAAACAGGGGTTTAATGAAAAACTGTTTTTT
-	-	TRBV5-3	TRBJ2-7	CASSLYGDEQYF	TGTGCCAGCAGCTTGTACGGTGACGAGCAGTACTTC
-	-	TRBV29-1	TRBJ1-1	CSAEGRGRRDTEAFF	TGCAGCGCCGAGGGTAGAGGCAGGAGAGACACTGAAGCTTTCTTT
-	-	TRBV6-5	TRBJ2-7	CASRPGAGTYEQYF	TGTGCCAGCAGGCCTGGGGCCGGTACCTACGAGCAGTACTTC
once	-	TRBV30	TRBJ1-2	CAWSFPGREGYTF	TGTGCCTGGTCATTTCCGGGACGAGAAGGCTACACCTTC
-	TRBD1	TRBV6-6	TRBJ1-1	CASSFDRAVNTEAFF	TGTGCCAGCAGTTTCGACAGGGCCGTCAACACTGAAGCTTTCTTT
-	-	TRBV6-1	TRBJ2-1	CASSVGPPGGNNEQFF	TGTGCCAGCAGTGTTGGGCCCCCCGGGGGAAACAATGAGCAGTTCTTC
-	-	TRBV11-2	TRBJ2-2	CASSLGLRAGELFF	TGTGCCAGCAGCTTGGGTCTCCGTGCCGGGGAGCTGTTTTTT
-	TRBD2	TRBV18	TRBJ2-4	CASSPPGLAGGPTKNIQYF	TGTGCCAGCTCACCACCGGGACTAGCGGGAGGGCCTACCAAAAACATTCAGTACTTC
few	TRBD1	TRBV10-2	TRBJ2-7	CASSAGQAYEQYF	TGCGCCAGCAGTGCGGGACAGGCCTACGAGCAGTACTTC
-	-	TRBV30	TRBJ2-5	CAFGHGQETQYF	TGTGCCTTTGGACACGGGCAAGAGACCCAGTACTTC
-	-	TRBV1	TRBJ1-2	CTSSQSTEREIKGYTF	TGCACCAGCAGCCAAAGCACAGAAAGGGAGATAAAAGGCTACACCTTC
few	TRBD2	TRBV2	TRBJ2-3	CASSLTSGTDTQYF	TGTGCCAGCAGTCTCACTAGCGGCACAGATACGCAGTATTTT
-	-	TRBV18	TRBJ1-6	CASSQAGERSPLHF	TGTGCCAGCTCCCAGGCAGGGGAAAGATCACCCCTCCACTTT
-	TRBD1	TRBV27	TRBJ1-3	CASSLPNPGQGIGNTIYF	TGTGCCAGCAGCTTACCGAACCCCGGACAGGGAATAGGAAACACCATATATTTT
-	-	TRBV7-8	TRBJ2-5	CASSRGAQETQYF	TGTGCCAGCAGCCGGGGCGCCCAAGAGACCCAGTACTTC
-	-	TRBV5-1	TRBJ2-7	CASSLARDYEQYF	TGCGCCAGCAGCTTGGCCCGAGACTACGAGCAGTACTTC
-	-	TRBV28	TRBJ1-2	CASSTGANYGYTF	TGTGCCAGCAGTACAGGAGCCAACTATGGCTACACCTTC
-	-	TRBV30	TRBJ1-5	CAWSVQGGQPQHF	TGTGCCTGGAGTGTACAGGGTGGTCAGCCCCAGCATTTT
few	-	TRBV4-3	TRBJ2-7	CASSPVDLYEQYF	TGCGCCAGCAGCCCAGTGGACTTGTACGAGCAGTACTTC
-	-	TRBV28	TRBJ1-4	CASSLRQINEKLFF	TGTGCCAGCAGTTTGAGACAAATAAATGAAAAACTGTTTTTT
-	TRBD1	TRBV28	TRBJ1-2	CASNPHGQAAGGGYTF	TGTGCCAGCAACCCACACGGACAGGCCGCGGGAGGCGGCTACACCTTC
-	TRBD2	TRBV28	TRBJ2-1	CASSGHGTRGGDEQFF	TGTGCCAGCAGTGGCCACGGGACTAGGGGGGGCGATGAGCAGTTCTTC
few	-	TRBV30	TRBJ1-1	CALTGGNTEAFF	TGTGCCCTCACCGGGGGTAACACTGAAGCTTTCTTT
-	-	TRBV21-1	TRBJ1-6	CASSKVRQINSPLHF	TGTGCCAGCAGCAAAGTGCGGCAAATTAATTCACCCCTCCACTTT
-	TRBD2	TRBV2	TRBJ2-1	CASIASGTRFNEQFF	TGTGCCAGCATAGCGTCAGGGACTAGGTTCAATGAGCAGTTCTTC
medium-sized	TRBD1	TRBV2	TRBJ1-5	CASSQDRGNQPQHF	TGTGCCAGCAGCCAGGACAGGGGGAACCAGCCCCAGCATTTT
-	-	TRBV6-5	TRBJ1-1	CASSYGPQGLNTEAFF	TGTGCCAGCAGTTACGGGCCCCAGGGACTAAACACTGAAGCTTTCTTT